The 20 T cell receptor beta chains below were found in one sample sequenced in a study of cytomegalovirus exposure and HLA in healthy donors. The PCR had 60 Vbeta and 13 Jbeta primers. Repertoires were generated with immunoSEQ multiplex PCR, while TCRdb's copy carries only in-frame clones and drops some. The sample lists roughly 120,000 clones; roughly 80% were seen once. The sample consisted of PBMCs. These TCRs come from a man younger than 45 in good health and CMV-seropositive.

The rearrangement joins TRBV5-1 to TRBJ1-2; 10 bases align to TRBD1. The ends lost 7 bases at V and 0 bases at J; junction bases unmatched: 6. The CDR3 is 15 residues long. Germline assignment: CDR1 SGHRS and CDR2 YFSETQ. The CDR3 nucleotides are TGCGCCAGCCGGGACAGGGGTTCGGCTAACTATGGCTACACCTTC. Protein product: CASRDRGSANYGYTF.

The chain has TRBV29-1 and TRBJ1-2; D ambiguous. Germline CDR1 SQVTM, CDR2 ANQGSEA. The CDR3 is made up of 15 amino acids. V lost 6 bases and J lost 1, with 18 bases in between. The CDR3 spells CSVAGVGSGNYGYTF. The CDR3 nucleotides are TGCAGCGTAGCCGGAGTCGGGTCGGGTAACTATGGCTACACCTTC.

V gene TRBV6-7 combines with J gene TRBJ1-1; D gene ambiguous. TRBV6-7 falls under the ORF class, with uncertain function. V was pared by 2 bases and J by 1 base, with 17 bases between. This CDR3 contains 17 residues. CDR3: CASSYGEDPQPNTEAFF. The CDR3 coding sequence is TGTGCCAGCAGTTACGGGGAGGACCCGCAACCGAACACTGAAGCTTTCTTT.

The genes are TRBV30 and TRBJ1-1, with D hard to call. Germline loops: CDR1 GTSNPN, CDR2 SVGIG (reference sequence). The V end was cut by 1 base, the J end by 4 bases, with 10 bases between. This CDR3 region has 13 residues. CDR3 loop: CAWSGKRSTEAFF. CDR3 in DNA: TGTGCCTGGAGTGGGAAGCGATCCACTGAAGCTTTCTTT.

With respect to this clone: Germline is not matched at one junction end, which may reflect a read error. The chain couples TRBV5-8 to TRBJ1-5; the D gene is possibly TRBD1 (5 bases). This CDR3 contains 15 residues. CDR1 and CDR2 (germline): SGHTS, YDEGEE. Here the CDR3 reads CANSLRGHSNQPQHF. CDR3 DNA sequence: TGTGCCAACAGCTTGAGGGGTCATAGCAATCAGCCCCAGCATTTT.

V usage is TRBV5-4 and J usage is TRBJ2-1; TRBD2 agrees at 10 bases. Germline lookup yields CDR1 SGHNT and CDR2 YYREEE (reference sequence). J was trimmed by 6 bases and V by 0 bases; bases with no gene match: 3. The CDR3 sequence is 15 residues long. The CDR3 loop reads CASSLGASGGNEQFF. CDR3 DNA: TGTGCCAGCAGCTTGGGGGCTAGCGGGGGCAATGAGCAGTTCTTC.

This chain's CDR3 is CASSLGDRGPREEKLFF. The CDR3 DNA is TGCGCCAGCAGCTTGGGGGACAGAGGTCCGAGAGAGGAAAAACTGTTTTTT. This chain links TRBV5-1 with TRBJ1-4; 7 bases align to TRBD1. The trim removed 0 bases at V and 8 bases at J, leaving 13 bases unmatched. The CDR3 is 17 amino acids. CDR1 is SGHRS, CDR2 YFSETQ, per germline.

The DNA for the CDR3 is TGTGCCACCCTCCAGGGATTCGGGGACACCTACGAGCAGTACTTC. This encodes CATLQGFGDTYEQYF. The chain uses TRBV28 and TRBJ2-7, with D perhaps matching TRBD1 (6 bases). From germline, CDR1 is MDHEN and CDR2 SYDVKM. With 10 bases removed from V and 2 bases from J, the gap between germline ends came to 21 bases. CDR3 length: 15 amino acids.

This CDR3 is CASSLRRGGEQFF. CDR3 sequence (DNA): TGTGCCAGCAGCCTCCGGCGAGGGGGTGAGCAGTTCTTC. The V gene is TRBV7-2, the J gene TRBJ2-1; D may be TRBD1 (6 bases). Per the germline V gene, CDR1 is SGHTA and CDR2 is FQGNSA. The CDR3 extends over 13 amino acids. V was clipped by 5 bases and J by 9 bases, with 14 bases between them.

The chain employs TRBV28 and TRBJ2-1; TRBD2 aligns across 11 bases. The CDR3 spans 15 residues. Germline loops: CDR1 MDHEN, CDR2 SYDVKM. V was clipped by 1 base and J by 9 bases; unmatched bases: 5. CDR3 in amino acids: CASSLFSGGAPEQFF. Here the CDR3 DNA reads TGTGCCAGCAGTTTATTTAGCGGGGGGGCCCCTGAGCAGTTCTTC.

This chain joins TRBV27 and TRBJ2-5, with a tentative D call TRBD1 (6 bases). Deletions cut 2 bases from V and 5 bases from J, with 21 bases between. CDR1 and CDR2 (germline): MNHEY, SMNVEV (reference sequence). The length of the CDR3 is 17 residues. This CDR3 is CASSLKKDSLTGETQYF. The CDR3 DNA sequence: TGTGCCAGCAGTTTAAAAAAGGACAGCCTTACCGGGGAGACCCAGTACTTC.

This clone turned up a few times. This chain links TRBV10-1 with TRBJ2-2, with 7 bases aligning to TRBD1. The CDR3 is 16 amino acids. Germline V gene sequence: CDR1 WNHNN, CDR2 SYGVQD (reference sequence). Trimming removed 6 bases from V and 5 bases from J; junction bases left unmatched: 12. The CDR3 region is CASRTQGSVGTGELFF. The CDR3 DNA sequence: TGCGCCAGCAGGACACAGGGGAGTGTGGGGACCGGGGAGCTGTTTTTT.

The chain joins TRBV19 to TRBJ2-1; 9 bases agree with TRBD2. J was trimmed by 4 bases and V by 3 bases; bases with no gene match: 4. Germline V gene sequence: CDR1 LNHDA, CDR2 SQIVND (reference sequence). The CDR3 sequence is 15 residues long. CDR3 residues: CASSIGLAPYNEQFF. For the CDR3, the DNA is TGTGCCAGTAGTATCGGACTAGCGCCTTACAATGAGCAGTTCTTC.

The chain is built from TRBV19 and TRBJ2-1; TRBD2 agrees at 9 bases. Trimming at V came to 9 bases and at J to 8 bases, leaving 14 bases not matched to a gene. Germline CDR1 LNHDA, CDR2 SQIVND (reference sequence). This CDR3 has 15 residues. The DNA for the CDR3 is TGTGCCAGCACTTTAATGGGCGGGAGGGGGGATGAGCAGTTCTTC. This codes for CASTLMGGRGDEQFF.

J is TRBJ2-2 and V is TRBV5-8, with a tentative D call TRBD2 (5 bases). The CDR3 contains 16 residues. CDR1 is SGHTS and CDR2 is YDEGEE in the germline V gene. V gave up 9 bases and J gave up 3 bases, with 21 bases separating them. The CDR3, as DNA: TGTGCCATCCCCTCCTACAATAGGGAGTACACCGGGGAGCTGTTTTTT. Amino acid sequence: CAIPSYNREYTGELFF.

The chain has TRBV9 and TRBJ2-2; D remains ambiguous. There are 14 residues in the CDR3. Per germline, CDR1 SGDLS and CDR2 YYNGEE. V was clipped by 7 bases and J by 1 base, with 11 bases between them. CDR3 in DNA: TGTGCCAGCTGCCCGACTCAGAACACCGGGGAGCTGTTTTTT. Its translation: CASCPTQNTGELFF. Supplemented by reference TRBV9 and TRBJ2-2, the full variable domain reads DSGVTQTPKHLITATGQRVTLRCSPRSGDLSVYWYQQSLDQGLQFLIQYYNGEERAKGNILERFSAQQFPDLHSELNLSSLELGDSALYFCASCPTQNTGELFFGEGSRLTVL.

CDR3 nucleotide sequence: TGTGCCAGCAGCTTAGGCGCCGTAATTTCGGGGATTCCCTACGAGCAGTACTTC. Encoded protein: CASSLGAVISGIPYEQYF. The J gene is TRBJ2-7, the V gene TRBV7-2, with D maybe TRBD2 (5 bases). Trimming took 1 base from V and 2 from J, leaving 21 bases between them. Looked up from germline, CDR1 is SGHTA and CDR2 is FQGNSA. The CDR3 runs 18 residues.

The gene calls are TRBV2 and TRBJ2-5, with TRBD2 matching over 15 bases. The CDR3 has 15 amino acids. In germline, CDR1 is SNHLY, CDR2 FYNNEI. V gave up 5 bases and J gave up 4 bases; unmatched junction bases: 2. The CDR3 nucleotides are TGTGCCAGCAGTAAGGGACTAGCGGGGGGAGAGACCCAGTACTTC. It is translated as CASSKGLAGGETQYF.

The chain links TRBV9 to TRBJ1-1; D is uncertain. The CDR3 runs to 12 residues. Trimming cost V 0 bases and J 5 bases, with 5 bases left between them. Germline-derived CDR1 and CDR2 are SGDLS and YYNGEE. This CDR3 is CASSVAETEAFF. CDR3 DNA: TGTGCCAGCAGCGTAGCAGAAACTGAAGCTTTCTTT.

The V call is TRBV6-1, the J call TRBJ1-2; 7 bases are a match to TRBD1. This CDR3 is 12 amino acids long. Germline assignment: CDR1 MNHNS and CDR2 SASEGT. V dropped 6 bases and J dropped 8; count of bases not matched to a gene: 6. As DNA, the CDR3 is TGTGCCAGCAGGGGGACAGCGTGGGGCTACACCTTC. This codes for CASRGTAWGYTF.